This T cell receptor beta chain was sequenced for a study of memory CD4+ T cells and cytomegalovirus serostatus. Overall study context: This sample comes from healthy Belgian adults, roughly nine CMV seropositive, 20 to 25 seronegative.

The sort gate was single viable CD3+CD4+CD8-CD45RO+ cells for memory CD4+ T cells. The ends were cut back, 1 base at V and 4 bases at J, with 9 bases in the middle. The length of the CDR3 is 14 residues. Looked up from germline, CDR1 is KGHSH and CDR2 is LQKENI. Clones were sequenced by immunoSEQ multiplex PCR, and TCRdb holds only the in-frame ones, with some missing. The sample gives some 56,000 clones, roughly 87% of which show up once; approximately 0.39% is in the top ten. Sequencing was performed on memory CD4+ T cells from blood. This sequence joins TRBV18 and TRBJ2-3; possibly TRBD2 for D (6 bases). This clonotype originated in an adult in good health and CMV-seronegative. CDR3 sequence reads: CASSPQEGPDTQYF. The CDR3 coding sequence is TGTGCCAGCTCACCACAGGAGGGACCAGATACGCAGTATTTT.